This T cell receptor (beta chain) was sequenced during a study of T-cell memory formation after mild COVID-19. Study-level information: There were largely donor-specific TCR clusters. The study, taken as a whole, reports: The SARS-CoV-2 specificity of second-wave clones reaching peak at day 37 remained unverified. Clones contracting over day 15 to 85 were CD4/CD8 balanced, with later expanders leaning CD4+.

Germline CDR1 reads SGHDT; CDR2 reads YYEEEE. Deletions cut 1 base from V and 2 bases from J, with 12 bases between. The CDR3 has 16 amino acids. Researchers used 5'RACE with constant-segment primers to make TCR alpha and TCR beta cDNA libraries that carry sample barcodes and UMIs. TCRdb fed the 5' RACE reads into MiXCR, producing one record per CDR3 protein. This sample has just over 300,000 distinct CDR3 sequences, with roughly a fifth found just once. A few counts support this clonotype. Antigen: not known. The sequenced sample was PBMCs or a T cell subset sorted from them (not recorded which). The chain recombines TRBV5-6 with TRBJ2-2; a weak D match, TRBD2 (6 bases). This clonotype was sampled from a man younger than 30 who had mild COVID-19 (a few samples of this study predate the infection). Cell type and time point are not known. The CDR3 DNA is TGTGCCAGCAGCTTGTTCCGGGGAGGTAACACCGGGGAGCTGTTTTTT. This gives the protein CASSLFRGGNTGELFF. Variable domain in full (rest from reference TRBV5-6 and TRBJ2-2): DAGVTQSPTHLIKTRGQQVTLRCSPKSGHDTVSWYQQALGQGPQFIFQYYEEEERQRGNFPDRFSGHQFPNYSSELNVNALLLGDSALYLCASSLFRGGNTGELFFGEGSRLTVL.